These T cell receptor beta chains were read from a single sample in a study of blood T cells in healthy people across ages. TCRdb redid the calling of the 5' RACE reads with MiXCR, one entry per CDR3 protein. The data show some 1.6 million distinct CDR3 sequences, with about 32% seen just once and approximately 10% held by the top ten. The sequencing sample was made of blood. The receptor source for this set is a woman in her 30s in good health. Both conserved end residues are part of each CDR3. The D gene is left open where the match is weak. The size entry is marked missing in some rows and otherwise reads once, few, many or a size class.

>.|TRBJ2-7|TRBD2|TRBV5-5
CASSFGLATTNEQYF
TGTGCCAGCAGCTTTGGACTAGCGACAACTAATGAGCAGTACTTC
>.|TRBJ2-7|TRBD1|TRBV27
CASWTGYAYEQYF
TGTGCCAGCTGGACAGGGTACGCCTACGAGCAGTACTTC
>many|TRBJ2-5|.|TRBV5-1
CASSLDVGETQYF
TGTGCCAGCAGCTTGGATGTGGGGGAGACCCAGTACTTC
>.|TRBJ1-1|.|TRBV5-1
CASSRGGTKTEAFF
TGCGCCAGCAGCCGAGGTGGGACAAAGACTGAAGCTTTCTTT
>few|TRBJ2-3|.|TRBV20-1
CSARGSTRGTDTQYF
TGCAGTGCTAGGGGATCGACTAGAGGCACAGATACGCAGTATTTT
>.|TRBJ1-2|.|TRBV2
CASSDDRSGRWGYTF
TGTGCCAGCAGTGATGACAGGTCCGGGAGATGGGGCTACACCTTC
>few|TRBJ2-7|TRBD1|TRBV4-1
CASSQTPGQTLGNEQYF
TGCGCCAGCAGCCAAACTCCGGGACAGACCCTTGGGAACGAGCAGTACTTC
>few|TRBJ1-5|.|TRBV7-9
CASSLAAYQPQHF
TGTGCCAGCAGCTTAGCCGCCTATCAGCCCCAGCATTTT
>many|TRBJ2-7|.|TRBV13
CASSPRDISYEQYF
TGTGCCAGCAGCCCTCGGGACATCTCCTACGAGCAGTACTTC
>.|TRBJ1-2|.|TRBV27
CASSLQGIGGYTF
TGTGCCAGCAGTTTACAGGGGATCGGTGGCTACACCTTC
>.|TRBJ2-4|.|TRBV11-2
CASSLVPGDRREQYF
TGTGCCAGCAGCTTAGTCCCCGGGGACCGCAGGGAGCAGTACTTC
>.|TRBJ2-5|TRBD2|TRBV5-4
CASSFEDPGLVVETQYF
TGTGCCAGCAGCTTTGAAGACCCGGGACTAGTGGTGGAGACCCAGTACTTC
>.|TRBJ2-1|TRBD2|TRBV6-5
CASRLAGRYNEQFF
TGTGCCAGCAGACTAGCGGGAAGGTACAATGAGCAGTTCTTC
>.|TRBJ2-1|.|TRBV2
CASCLLSNEQFF
TGTGCCAGCTGCCTTTTGTCCAATGAGCAGTTCTTC
>few|TRBJ2-2|TRBD2|TRBV11-2
CASSPSGGGTGELFF
TGTGCCAGCAGTCCCTCTGGCGGGGGGACCGGGGAGCTGTTTTTT
>few|TRBJ2-1|.|TRBV28
CASRPGPGSYNEQFF
TGTGCCAGTAGACCGGGACCAGGCTCCTACAATGAGCAGTTCTTC
>.|TRBJ2-7|.|TRBV5-6
CASSTSGHLYEQYF
TGTGCCAGCAGCACTTCGGGACACCTCTACGAGCAGTACTTC
>few|TRBJ1-1|.|TRBV6-1
CASKTRGLNTEAFF
TGTGCCAGCAAGACCAGGGGATTGAACACTGAAGCTTTCTTT
>.|TRBJ2-1|.|TRBV28
CASQTGRDNEQFF
TGTGCCAGTCAGACAGGAAGGGACAATGAGCAGTTCTTC
>few|TRBJ2-6|.|TRBV28
CASSLLSSSGANVLTF
TGTGCCAGCAGTTTGCTGTCGAGCTCTGGGGCCAACGTCCTGACTTTC
>once|TRBJ2-3|.|TRBV7-3
CASSLGQVFGTSTDTQYF
TGTGCCAGCAGCTTAGGTCAGGTTTTCGGAACGAGCACAGATACGCAGTATTTT
>.|TRBJ2-1|TRBD2|TRBV20-1
CSARDRAGGPRQDEQFF
TGCAGTGCTAGAGATCGGGCGGGAGGGCCTCGTCAGGATGAGCAGTTCTTC
>.|TRBJ1-2|.|TRBV27
CASGNRVVDYGYTF
TGTGCCAGCGGTAACAGGGTTGTTGACTATGGCTACACCTTC
>many|TRBJ2-5|.|TRBV9
CASSVGRLARETQYF
TGTGCCAGCAGCGTAGGGCGGCTAGCAAGGGAGACCCAGTACTTC
>.|TRBJ2-7|TRBD1|TRBV29-1
CSARTGVPYEQYF
TGCAGCGCACGGACAGGGGTCCCCTACGAGCAGTACTTC
>.|TRBJ2-3|TRBD2|TRBV5-1
CASSFERETTDTQYF
TGCGCCAGCAGCTTCGAGCGGGAGACCACAGATACGCAGTATTTT
>few|TRBJ2-3|.|TRBV4-1
CASSQAGGATSTDTQYF
TGCGCCAGCAGCCAAGCGGGTGGGGCAACAAGCACAGATACGCAGTATTTT
>.|TRBJ1-1|TRBD1|TRBV7-9
CASSLITGDMNTEAFF
TGTGCCAGCAGCTTAATAACAGGGGATATGAACACTGAAGCTTTCTTT
>.|TRBJ2-1|.|TRBV5-1
CASRNRDSLPHEQFF
TGCGCCAGCAGAAATCGGGACTCCTTACCCCATGAGCAGTTCTTC
>few|TRBJ2-1|TRBD1|TRBV20-1
CSARDLVGQGFDEQFF
TGCAGTGCTAGAGATTTGGTGGGACAGGGCTTTGATGAGCAGTTCTTC
>.|TRBJ2-3|.|TRBV20-1
CSARDLGRRHDTDTQYF
TGCAGTGCTAGAGATCTAGGGAGACGACACGACACAGATACGCAGTATTTT
>.|TRBJ2-1|TRBD2|TRBV27
CASSETSGSCNEQFF
TGTGCTAGCAGCGAGACTAGCGGCTCCTGCAATGAGCAGTTCTTC
>.|TRBJ1-1|.|TRBV28
CASSPPGYPGTEAFF
TGTGCCAGCAGTCCTCCCGGGTATCCGGGCACTGAAGCTTTCTTT
>few|TRBJ1-2|TRBD1|TRBV9
CASSVDSPGTGEEGGYTF
TGTGCCAGCAGCGTAGATTCTCCTGGGACAGGGGAAGAAGGCGGCTACACCTTC
>.|TRBJ2-1|.|TRBV7-3
CASSLWRGYNGQFF
TGCGCCAGCAGCTTATGGCGGGGCTACAATGGGCAGTTCTTC
>few|TRBJ2-3|TRBD2|TRBV6-1
CASTVREQGDTQYF
TGTGCCAGCACGGTGCGGGAGCAAGGAGATACGCAGTATTTT
>few|TRBJ2-7|TRBD2|TRBV12-3/TRBV12-4
CASTPDGGLVTEQYF
TGTGCCAGCACCCCGGACGGGGGGTTGGTCACCGAGCAGTACTTC
>many|TRBJ2-3|TRBD2|TRBV5-1
CASSLVAGATDTQYF
TGCGCCAGCAGCTTGGTTGCGGGAGCCACAGATACGCAGTATTTT
>once|TRBJ2-7|.|TRBV30
CAWSRGPTYEQYF
TGTGCCTGGAGTCGGGGACCGACCTACGAGCAGTACTTC
>many|TRBJ2-5|TRBD2|TRBV3-1
CASSQETSGGETQYF
TGTGCCAGCAGCCAAGAGACTAGCGGTGGGGAGACCCAGTACTTC